This entry lists 2 T cell receptor beta chains sequenced from one sample in a study of T cell responses to AZD1222 COVID-19 vaccine (dated by TCRdb to about 2021). The sample's time point label, decoded: baseline before first vaccination. Library preparation employed the immunoSEQ multiplex PCR assay. What TCRdb holds here is the immuneACCESS table cut down to in-frame rearrangements. Part of the clones is not present; checked against another copy, under half of the missing clones reflect an unresolved V gene, and the others are unexplained. The sample records 150,000 to 200,000 clones, around 92% of which are singletons. In total, the top ten clones hold less than 1.5% of the sample. The sequencing used peripheral blood, collected on day 0 of AZD1222 vaccination. Receptors originate from an adult in good health.

This rearrangement joins TRBV4-2 to TRBJ2-1; D might be TRBD1 or TRBD2, each matching 5 bases. V lost 1 base and J lost 6, with 16 bases in between. CDR1 LGHNA and CDR2 YNFKEQ come from the germline V gene. The CDR3 loop spans 16 amino acids. The CDR3 coding sequence is TGTGCCAGCAGCCAAGCTTATAGGGTCGGGGCCAATGAGCAGTTCTTC. Translating it yields CASSQAYRVGANEQFF.

Only one count was recorded for this clone. The chain links TRBV15 to TRBJ1-1; no definite D call. The CDR3 length is 13 residues. V shed 0 bases and J shed 6 bases, with 8 bases lying between them. Germline CDR1 reads LNHNV; CDR2 reads YYDKDF (reference sequence). The CDR3 protein is CATSRDRPPEAFF. CDR3 sequence (DNA): TGTGCCACCAGCAGAGATCGCCCCCCTGAAGCTTTCTTT. Filled out from reference TRBV15 and TRBJ1-1, the complete variable domain reads DAMVIQNPRYQVTQFGKPVTLSCSQTLNHNVMYWYQQKSSQAPKLLFHYYDKDFNNEADTPDNFQSRRPNTSFCFLDIRSPGLGDTAMYLCATSRDRPPEAFFGQGTRLTVV.